This is a list of T cell receptor beta chains from one sample in a study of OX40 agonist ivuxolimab in advanced cancers. Assay: immunoSEQ multiplex PCR; the TCRdb copy retains only in-frame clones and omits some. The sample contains roughly 92,000 clones, roughly nine tenths of which appear only once. The sequencing used CD4+ or CD8+ T cells sorted from blood, collected in a trial of the OX40 agonist ivuxolimab. These receptors were taken from an adult with an advanced solid tumor such as melanoma, head and neck, liver or kidney cancer. Each CDR3 is given with its conserved first and last residue. A D gene is named only where the DNA matches it firmly. For some rows the clone size is stated as once, few or many, or as a class when expanded; others skip it.

abundance: NA
d_gene: TRBD2
len: 13
v_gene: TRBV29-1
j_gene: TRBJ2-1
CDR3nt: TGCAGCGGGCGGGAGGGCCGTAAAAATGAGCAGTTCTTC
CDR3aa: CSGREGRKNEQFF

abundance: NA
d_gene: TRBD1
len: 17
v_gene: TRBV30
j_gene: TRBJ2-7
CDR3nt: TGTGCCTGGTCCCGAGACCCGGGACAGAGGAATCCCTACGAGCAGTACTTC
CDR3aa: CAWSRDPGQRNPYEQYF

abundance: NA
d_gene: NA
len: 14
v_gene: TRBV6-5
j_gene: TRBJ2-5
CDR3nt: TGTGCCAGCAGTTATGGGGGGGCCGGAGAGACCCAGTACTTC
CDR3aa: CASSYGGAGETQYF

abundance: NA
d_gene: NA
len: 12
v_gene: TRBV4-2
j_gene: TRBJ2-7
CDR3nt: TGTGCCAGCGGAGGGGGGGTTTACGAGCAGTACTTC
CDR3aa: CASGGGVYEQYF

abundance: NA
d_gene: NA
len: 11
v_gene: TRBV19
j_gene: TRBJ1-4
CDR3nt: TGTGCCAGTAGTATGAGGGAAAAACTGTTTTTT
CDR3aa: CASSMREKLFF

abundance: NA
d_gene: TRBD2
len: 12
v_gene: TRBV7-9
j_gene: TRBJ2-1
CDR3nt: TGTGCCAGCAGCTCGGGAGGTGGTGAGCAGTTCTTC
CDR3aa: CASSSGGGEQFF

abundance: NA
d_gene: TRBD2
len: 15
v_gene: TRBV5-6
j_gene: TRBJ2-7
CDR3nt: TGTGCCAGCAGCCCGGGACTAGGGCGCTCCTACGAGCAGTACTTC
CDR3aa: CASSPGLGRSYEQYF

abundance: NA
d_gene: TRBD1
len: 15
v_gene: TRBV14
j_gene: TRBJ2-5
CDR3nt: TGTGCCAGCAGCCAAGTTGGGACAGGGCAAGAGACCCAGTACTTC
CDR3aa: CASSQVGTGQETQYF

abundance: NA
d_gene: TRBD2
len: 14
v_gene: TRBV15
j_gene: TRBJ2-7
CDR3nt: TGTGCCACCTCCCCGGGACTAGTAAGCCACGAGCAGTACTTC
CDR3aa: CATSPGLVSHEQYF

abundance: NA
d_gene: NA
len: 18
v_gene: TRBV4-3
j_gene: TRBJ2-1
CDR3nt: TGCGCCAGCAGCCAAGATCGGTTGGTAGGCTACGGCAACAATGAGCAGTTCTTC
CDR3aa: CASSQDRLVGYGNNEQFF

abundance: NA
d_gene: NA
len: 11
v_gene: TRBV9
j_gene: TRBJ2-2
CDR3nt: TGTGCCAGCAGCGTATCCGGGGAGCTGTTTTTT
CDR3aa: CASSVSGELFF

abundance: NA
d_gene: TRBD1
len: 13
v_gene: TRBV29-1
j_gene: TRBJ2-7
CDR3nt: TGCAGCGTCGTGACAGGGGGCGGCTACGAGCAGTACTTC
CDR3aa: CSVVTGGGYEQYF

abundance: NA
d_gene: TRBD1
len: 15
v_gene: TRBV18
j_gene: TRBJ1-2
CDR3nt: TGTGCCAGCTCGGGGACGGACAGGGTCAACTATGGCTACACCTTC
CDR3aa: CASSGTDRVNYGYTF

abundance: once
d_gene: TRBD1
len: 15
v_gene: TRBV23-1
j_gene: TRBJ2-5
CDR3nt: TGCGCCAGCCTAGGGACAGGGCATGCGTGGGAGACCCAGTACTTC
CDR3aa: CASLGTGHAWETQYF

abundance: NA
d_gene: TRBD1
len: 13
v_gene: TRBV4-1
j_gene: TRBJ1-1
CDR3nt: TGCGCCAGCATGTCAGGGGGGAACACTGAAGCTTTCTTT
CDR3aa: CASMSGGNTEAFF

abundance: NA
d_gene: NA
len: 12
v_gene: TRBV5-6
j_gene: TRBJ2-5
CDR3nt: TGTGCCAGCAGCTTGCAGTTGGAGACCCAGTACTTC
CDR3aa: CASSLQLETQYF

abundance: NA
d_gene: NA
len: 11
v_gene: TRBV27
j_gene: TRBJ2-1
CDR3nt: TGTGCCAGCAGGCTCTACAATGAGCAGTTCTTC
CDR3aa: CASRLYNEQFF

abundance: NA
d_gene: TRBD1
len: 16
v_gene: TRBV4-3
j_gene: TRBJ2-5
CDR3nt: TGCGCCAGCAGCCAAGTGTGGGGCAGGGGGCTTGAGACCCAGTACTTC
CDR3aa: CASSQVWGRGLETQYF

abundance: NA
d_gene: NA
len: 16
v_gene: TRBV11-2
j_gene: TRBJ2-4
CDR3nt: TGTGCCAGCAGCCCCAAAGGTGGGGCTGCCAAAAACATTCAGTACTTC
CDR3aa: CASSPKGGAAKNIQYF

abundance: NA
d_gene: TRBD2
len: 14
v_gene: TRBV11-2
j_gene: TRBJ2-5
CDR3nt: TGTGCCAGCAGCTCGAGACTAGCTCCAGAGACCCAGTACTTC
CDR3aa: CASSSRLAPETQYF

abundance: NA
d_gene: NA
len: 12
v_gene: TRBV6-6
j_gene: TRBJ2-7
CDR3nt: TGTGCCAGCAGTGATGACGGGAGCCTAGAACACTTC
CDR3aa: CASSDDGSLEHF

abundance: NA
d_gene: NA
len: 15
v_gene: TRBV30
j_gene: TRBJ2-1
CDR3nt: TGTGCCTGGAGTGTAAACAGGGCTCTCGGCAATGAGCAGTTCTTC
CDR3aa: CAWSVNRALGNEQFF

abundance: NA
d_gene: NA
len: 15
v_gene: TRBV5-1
j_gene: TRBJ1-2
CDR3nt: TGCGCCAGCAGCTTAGTTACCCGGGGCGACTATGGCTACACCTTC
CDR3aa: CASSLVTRGDYGYTF

abundance: NA
d_gene: TRBD1
len: 15
v_gene: TRBV30
j_gene: TRBJ2-5
CDR3nt: TGTGCCTGGAGTGACCCCCGGGACAGGGAAGAGACCCAGTACTTC
CDR3aa: CAWSDPRDREETQYF

abundance: NA
d_gene: NA
len: 17
v_gene: TRBV19
j_gene: TRBJ2-1
CDR3nt: NA
CDR3aa: CASSILAPAGVPNEQFF

abundance: NA
d_gene: TRBD1
len: 16
v_gene: TRBV28
j_gene: TRBJ2-7
CDR3nt: TGTGCCAGCAGGCCAAACCGGGACAGGGGGCCATTCGAGCAGTACTTC
CDR3aa: CASRPNRDRGPFEQYF

abundance: NA
d_gene: NA
len: 15
v_gene: TRBV4-3
j_gene: TRBJ2-1
CDR3nt: TGCGCCAGCAGCCAAGAATGGCGGGGCGGGAATGAGCAGTTCTTC
CDR3aa: CASSQEWRGGNEQFF

abundance: NA
d_gene: NA
len: 15
v_gene: TRBV9
j_gene: TRBJ1-3
CDR3nt: TGTGCCAGCAGCCACATCGGGGGCAGTGGAAACACCATATATTTT
CDR3aa: CASSHIGGSGNTIYF

abundance: NA
d_gene: TRBD1
len: 15
v_gene: TRBV5-1
j_gene: TRBJ1-4
CDR3nt: TGCGCCAGCAGCCCGAAAGGAGGGGGCGGCGAAAAACTGTTTTTT
CDR3aa: CASSPKGGGGEKLFF

abundance: NA
d_gene: NA
len: 13
v_gene: TRBV29-1
j_gene: TRBJ1-1
CDR3nt: TGCAGCCCTCGTGAACAGGGCGGCACTGAAGCTTTCTTT
CDR3aa: CSPREQGGTEAFF

abundance: once
d_gene: NA
len: 14
v_gene: TRBV19
j_gene: TRBJ1-2
CDR3nt: TGTGCCAGTCGTTCAATCGAAATGGGCTATGGCTACACCTTC
CDR3aa: CASRSIEMGYGYTF

abundance: NA
d_gene: TRBD1
len: 15
v_gene: TRBV9
j_gene: TRBJ1-4
CDR3nt: TGTGCCAGCAGCGCGCAGGGGGTTATTAATGAAAAACTGTTTTTT
CDR3aa: CASSAQGVINEKLFF

abundance: NA
d_gene: NA
len: 13
v_gene: TRBV7-9
j_gene: TRBJ2-3
CDR3nt: TGTGCCAGCAGCTCCGACTTCACAGATACGCAGTATTTT
CDR3aa: CASSSDFTDTQYF

abundance: NA
d_gene: NA
len: 14
v_gene: TRBV27
j_gene: TRBJ1-5
CDR3nt: TGTGCCAGCAGTGTGGACGCTAGCAATCAGCCCCAGCATTTT
CDR3aa: CASSVDASNQPQHF

abundance: NA
d_gene: NA
len: 16
v_gene: TRBV6-5
j_gene: TRBJ1-4
CDR3nt: TGTGCCAGCAGTTACTCGAGGTCCGGCTTGGGTGAAAAACTGTTTTTT
CDR3aa: CASSYSRSGLGEKLFF

abundance: NA
d_gene: NA
len: 19
v_gene: TRBV2
j_gene: TRBJ1-5
CDR3nt: TGTGCCAGCAGTTATAGCCTCCACGTAGGGACCGATAGCAATCAGCCCCAGCATTTT
CDR3aa: CASSYSLHVGTDSNQPQHF

abundance: NA
d_gene: TRBD2
len: 16
v_gene: TRBV9
j_gene: TRBJ2-1
CDR3nt: TGTGCCAGCAGCGTATGGAGCGGGAGCTCCTACAATGAGCAGTTCTTC
CDR3aa: CASSVWSGSSYNEQFF

abundance: NA
d_gene: TRBD1
len: 16
v_gene: TRBV4-3
j_gene: TRBJ2-1
CDR3nt: TGCGCCAGCAGCCAAGGGACAGGGGGCGCCTACAATGAGCAGTTCTTC
CDR3aa: CASSQGTGGAYNEQFF

abundance: NA
d_gene: NA
len: 17
v_gene: TRBV2
j_gene: TRBJ2-1
CDR3nt: TGTGCCAGCAGTGTGTCAGACCCCCCTGCACTTGACAATGAGCAGTTCTTC
CDR3aa: CASSVSDPPALDNEQFF

abundance: NA
d_gene: TRBD2
len: 15
v_gene: TRBV15
j_gene: TRBJ2-7
CDR3nt: TGTGCCACCAGCAGAGAGGGTAGCGGGAGCTACGAGCAGTACTTC
CDR3aa: CATSREGSGSYEQYF

abundance: NA
d_gene: TRBD1
len: 16
v_gene: TRBV4-3
j_gene: TRBJ1-5
CDR3nt: TGCGCCAGCAGCCAAGAACGACAGGGGTTCAATCAGCCCCAGCATTTT
CDR3aa: CASSQERQGFNQPQHF

abundance: once
d_gene: NA
len: 13
v_gene: TRBV2
j_gene: TRBJ2-7
CDR3nt: TGTGCCAGCTCGGAAGGGTTTGCTTACGAGCAGTACTTC
CDR3aa: CASSEGFAYEQYF

abundance: NA
d_gene: TRBD1
len: 15
v_gene: TRBV6-5
j_gene: TRBJ2-2
CDR3nt: TGTGCCAGCAACCCGACAGGGGGAAACACCGGGGAGCTGTTTTTT
CDR3aa: CASNPTGGNTGELFF

abundance: NA
d_gene: TRBD1
len: 15
v_gene: TRBV19
j_gene: TRBJ2-5
CDR3nt: TGTGCCAGTAGTATAGCCGGGACAGAACAAGAGACCCAGTACTTC
CDR3aa: CASSIAGTEQETQYF

abundance: NA
d_gene: TRBD1
len: 15
v_gene: TRBV7-8
j_gene: TRBJ2-3
CDR3nt: TGTGCCAGCAGCTTCTTGACAGGGACAGAGGATACGCAGTATTTT
CDR3aa: CASSFLTGTEDTQYF

abundance: NA
d_gene: NA
len: 16
v_gene: TRBV13
j_gene: TRBJ2-2
CDR3nt: TGTGCCAGCAGCTTAGTCAGCGGGCTAAACACCGGGGAGCTGTTTTTT
CDR3aa: CASSLVSGLNTGELFF

abundance: NA
d_gene: TRBD2
len: 14
v_gene: TRBV2
j_gene: TRBJ2-7
CDR3nt: TGTGCCAGCAGCATAGCGGGGGAAACCTACGAGCAGTACTTC
CDR3aa: CASSIAGETYEQYF